This TCR beta chain was identified in a study of T cell repertoires in ileal Crohn's disease (dated by TCRdb to about 2019). Concerning the study at large: Median disease duration was approximately 8 years, and about 36% of patients were identified as active smokers at the time of surgery. A Rutgeerts score higher than i0 was the definition used for endoscopic postoperative recurrence. The study sequenced fewer than 200 mucosal samples from a few dozen patients, taken at several locations on the surgical specimen and at postoperative endoscopy. TCR repertoire analysis was performed in around 60 Crohn's disease patients drawn from a prospective multicentre cohort. Roughly half of the patients were given postoperative therapy, with 15 to 20 on anti-TNF agents and about ten on thiopurines. The study ran alongside a multicentre cohort designed to identify predictors of early endoscopic recurrence after ileocolonic resection. All patients had surgery for a complication: stricturing disease in about 60% and penetrating disease in roughly 40%. General study outcomes and caveats: A significantly higher proportion of clonal expansions was observed in active smokers at surgery than in non-smokers (25.9% vs 17.9%, p=0.02). Endoscopic recurrence was linked to a higher percentage of high-frequency clones at surgery, and recurrence occurred in every patient whose clonality exceeded 26.8% (18/57). Compared with CD4 T cells, sorted CD8 T cells held more high-frequency clones, which suggests that the mucosal expansions were mostly CD8. Mucosal CD4 and CD8 T cells were sorted and sequenced only in a subgroup of patients, the size of which was not stated.

Eligible patients were adults with ileal or ileocolonic Crohn's disease who had an indication for ileocolonic resection. Whole ileal mucosal biopsies were stored frozen at -80°C before DNA extraction. Genomic DNA was extracted from frozen whole biopsies using a TRizol-based method and was quantified with a NanoDrop 2000 spectrophotometer. For commercial TCRB immunosequencing, around 500 nanograms of biopsy DNA were submitted for each sample. Adaptive Biotechnology amplified the CDR3 regions from genomic DNA with a two-step multiplex PCR designed to control amplification bias. Primers for every V and J gene segment were used in the first PCR, and barcodes and Illumina adapters were added in the second PCR. An Illumina instrument was used to sequence the CDR3 libraries. The authors' analysis ran thus. The analysis used both the pipelines supplied by the vendor and custom analysis of the raw data in R/Bioconductor with R version 3.3.0. Clonality, ranging from 0 to 1, was calculated as the inverse of the normalised Shannon entropy of all productive clones. The repertoire share taken up by the top 100 clones defined high-frequency clones, and only clones that passed a 95% confidence test were kept. Overlap between samples was measured with the Morisita-Horn index, while repertoire diversity was measured with the Simpson index. TCRdb re-hosts the immuneACCESS table, in-frame sequences only. Its copies lack some clones; in the studies checked, an unresolved V gene accounts for under half of them, and the cause for the rest is not known. The V and J calls and clone size are taken from that table; D and trimming were inferred from the DNA. The sample has 3,500 to 4,500 clones on record, 69% of them singletons. The ten largest clones take up less than 20% of the sample.

With regard to this clone: Its antigen remains unidentified. The record has no base qualities; no much larger clone is one base away.

The CDR3, from cysteine to phenylalanine, totals 14 residues. CDR3 DNA is the only sequence kept; it has 42 bases, read in frame from the first base. Deletion took 8 bases off V and 3 bases off J, with a span of 17 bases between the germline ends. According to the germline V gene, CDR1 reads SQVTM and CDR2 reads ANQGSEA. Recombination joined TRBV29-1 with TRBJ2-1; a tentative D match to TRBD1 spans 6 bases. The sample taken for sequencing was ileal tissue. The receptor comes from an adult with Crohn's disease. The CDR3 protein sequence reads: CSPPTGKGYNEQFF. The DNA sequence is TGCAGCCCACCCACAGGGAAAGGCTACAATGAGCAGTTCTTC.